The 20 T cell receptor beta chains reported below all come from one sample, sequenced in a study of T-cell reconstitution after alpha-beta-depleted transplantation in children. Unique molecular identifiers featured in how the TCRbeta library was prepared. TCRdb used MiXCR to reprocess the PCR reads, holding one entry per CDR3 protein. The repertoire holds some 440,000 distinct CDR3 sequences, with roughly 15% as singletons. The specimen was PBMCs, mostly from graft donor cells, collected 360 days after TCRalphabeta/CD19-depleted stem cell transplant. The receptors were sampled from a boy in the first two years of life who had a stem cell transplant for Wiskott-Aldrich syndrome, so the T cells may come from the graft donor.

CDR3 sequence (DNA): TGTGCCAGCAGTTTAATGTCTGCGGTCAATGAGCAGTTCTTC. Residues: CASSLMSAVNEQFF. This chain connects TRBV27 to TRBJ2-1; D not resolved. The CDR3 covers 14 residues. V was pared by 2 bases and J by 6 bases, with 11 bases between. Germline V CDR1 and CDR2: MNHEY, SMNVEV (reference sequence).

This clonotype was recorded a few times. V usage is TRBV2 and J usage is TRBJ1-6, with TRBD1 identical over 8 bases. This CDR3 spans 14 amino acids. Germline loops: CDR1 SNHLY, CDR2 FYNNEI. The trim removed 4 bases at V and 11 bases at J, leaving 7 bases unmatched. The CDR3, as DNA: TGTGCCAGCAGTGCCGGACAGGGCCCGACACCCCTCCACTTT. It yields the protein CASSAGQGPTPLHF.

The table lists this clonotype with many counts. The V and J genes are TRBV15 and TRBJ2-1; 10 nucleotides match TRBD2. J gave up 4 bases and V 8 bases, and 8 bases lay outside the gene matches. In germline, CDR1 is LNHNV, CDR2 YYDKDF (reference sequence). CDR3 length equals 15 residues. The DNA for the CDR3 is TGTGCCACCGAGCCCGGGACTAGCGAATACAATGAGCAGTTCTTC. Translated, it gives CATEPGTSEYNEQFF.

The V call is TRBV7-9, the J call TRBJ2-3; no definite D call. V was cut by 3 bases and J by 2 bases, with 9 bases left in between. Looked up from germline, CDR1 is SEHNR and CDR2 is FQNEAQ (reference sequence). This CDR3 comprises 14 residues. DNA for the CDR3: TGTGCCAGCAGCTTTGGTCTGAACACAGATACGCAGTATTTT. It encodes CASSFGLNTDTQYF.

V usage is TRBV20-1 and J usage is TRBJ1-5, with 7 nucleotides matching TRBD1. There are 15 residues in the CDR3. Germline V lookup: CDR1 DFQATT, CDR2 SNEGSKA (reference sequence). V lost 3 bases, J lost 0 bases, and 5 bases stayed unmatched. The CDR3 is CSASAGQVSNQPQHF. CDR3 nucleotide sequence: TGCAGTGCTAGTGCTGGACAGGTTAGCAATCAGCCCCAGCATTTT.

V and J are TRBV4-1 and TRBJ2-3; 12 bases line up with TRBD2. V lost 5 bases to trimming and J lost 6 bases; unmatched junction nucleotides: 9. Germline lookup yields CDR1 MGHRA and CDR2 YSYEKL. This CDR3 is 16 amino acids long. CDR3 nucleotides: TGCGCCAGCAGCGGCGCACTAGCGGGGGGCCTCGATACGCAGTATTTT. Amino acid sequence: CASSGALAGGLDTQYF.

This clonotype was observed a few times. DNA of the CDR3: TGTGCCAGCAGCTACTCCTCGGGAGCCTACGAGCAGTACTTC. This encodes CASSYSSGAYEQYF. The V and J genes are TRBV13 and TRBJ2-7, with D possibly being TRBD2 (6 bases). Germline loops: CDR1 PRHDT, CDR2 FYEKMQ (reference sequence). The CDR3 contains 14 residues. Trimming took 4 bases from V and 2 from J, leaving 12 bases between them.

This chain links TRBV6-1 with TRBJ1-3, with D possibly being TRBD1 (5 bases). Deletions cut 8 bases from V and 0 bases from J, with 11 bases between. CDR3 length equals 14 residues. Germline CDR1 MNHNS, CDR2 SASEGT. The CDR3 protein is CASGPGISGNTIYF. The CDR3 nucleotides are TGTGCCAGCGGTCCAGGGATCTCTGGAAACACCATATATTTT.

In its sample, this clonotype was seen a few times. This chain connects TRBV20-1 to TRBJ2-5; no definite D call. The CDR3 is 9 amino acids. Trimming pared 3 bases from V and 5 bases from J, leaving 1 base between. Per germline, CDR1 DFQATT and CDR2 SNEGSKA (reference sequence). The CDR3, as DNA: TGCAGTGCTAGGGAGACCCAGTACTTC. It encodes CSARETQYF.

This clonotype was observed a few times. The CDR3 here is CAISVSGQGVFANTGELFF. The CDR3 nucleotides are TGTGCCATCAGTGTTTCCGGACAGGGGGTGTTCGCGAACACCGGGGAGCTGTTTTTT. The rearrangement joins TRBV10-3 to TRBJ2-2; 10 bases are shared with TRBD1. Trimming at V came to 4 bases and at J to 0 bases, leaving 11 bases not matched to a gene. CDR3 length: 19 residues. Germline assignment: CDR1 ENHRY and CDR2 SYGVKD.

Ten or more counts support this clonotype. The chain is built from TRBV2 and TRBJ2-1, with D hard to call. Germline CDR1 reads SNHLY; CDR2 reads FYNNEI. This CDR3 region has 13 residues. The germline V and J ends were trimmed by 1 base and 7 bases, with 8 bases remaining between them. The CDR3 sequence: CASSEEWLNEQFF. The CDR3 coding sequence is TGTGCCAGCAGTGAAGAGTGGTTGAATGAGCAGTTCTTC.

V gene TRBV19 combines with J gene TRBJ2-1; D is uncertain. CDR1 and CDR2 from the germline V gene are LNHDA and SQIVND (reference sequence). Trimming removed 2 bases at V and 3 bases at J, with 11 bases between. The CDR3 runs to 15 residues. The CDR3 sequence: CASSITQHYYNEQFF. CDR3 bases: TGTGCCAGTAGTATAACACAGCACTACTACAATGAGCAGTTCTTC.

The chain links TRBV21-1 to TRBJ2-7; the D call of TRBD1 is as the table states it, not checked on the DNA. TRBV21-1 is noted as a pseudogene. CDR3 length: 14 residues. CDR3 DNA sequence: TGTGATCCTAACGGGACAGAAATCTCCTACGAGCAGTACTTC. Translated: CDPNGTEISYEQYF.

The rearrangement uses TRBV5-1 and TRBJ2-7, with a possible D match to TRBD2 (6 bases). V was cut by 2 bases and J by 8 bases, with 17 bases left in between. Germline V gives CDR1 SGHRS, CDR2 YFSETQ. This CDR3 contains 14 residues. The CDR3 DNA sequence: TGCGCCAGCAGCTTCCCCGGAGGGTTCGGGAAGCAGTACTTC. Its translation is CASSFPGGFGKQYF.

In this sample, this clonotype turned up a few times. This chain links TRBV2 with TRBJ2-7; 9 bases agree with TRBD2. CDR1 and CDR2 (germline): SNHLY, FYNNEI. V was pared by 6 bases and J by 4 bases, with 4 bases of the junction left unmatched. The CDR3 sequence is 13 residues long. The CDR3 coding sequence is TGTGCCAGCAGCGCTAGCGGGGAGTACGAGCAGTACTTC. Its protein product is CASSASGEYEQYF.

This clonotype has a handful of counts. The rearrangement links TRBV5-6 to TRBJ2-3, with 8 positions matching TRBD2. The CDR3 is 14 amino acids. Germline lookup yields CDR1 SGHDT and CDR2 YYEEEE. Trimming cost V 6 bases and J 2 bases; bases outside gene matches: 5. The CDR3 sequence: CASTRTSSTDTQYF. DNA for the CDR3: TGTGCCAGCACCCGGACTAGCTCCACAGATACGCAGTATTTT.

The chain has TRBV5-6 and TRBJ2-5; 8 nucleotides line up with TRBD2. V trimming: 0 bases; J trimming: 3 bases; junction bases outside the gene matches: 7. There are 16 residues in the CDR3. CDR1 and CDR2 from the germline V gene are SGHDT and YYEEEE. CDR3 sequence reads: CASSLVTGGLKETQYF. The CDR3 coding sequence is TGTGCCAGCAGCTTGGTAACGGGGGGGCTTAAAGAGACCCAGTACTTC.

The chain employs TRBV3-1 and TRBJ2-1; either TRBD1 or TRBD2 may fit D (5 bases each). Germline V CDR1 and CDR2: LGHDT, YNNKEL (reference sequence). This CDR3 has 14 amino acids. V lost 1 base to trimming and J lost 8 bases, with 12 bases between them. The CDR3 region has the DNA TGTGCCAGCAGCCAAGCACCTCGGGGCTATGAGCAGTTCTTC. Translating gives CASSQAPRGYEQFF.

In nucleotides, the CDR3 is TGTGCCAGCAGCTTAGGACCCCTCCTTAGGAATTCACCCCTCCACTTT. Translating it yields CASSLGPLLRNSPLHF. The J gene is TRBJ1-6, the V gene TRBV5-6; no reliable D call. Germline V CDR1 and CDR2: SGHDT, YYEEEE. V was cut by 2 bases and J by 7 bases, with 16 bases left in between. The CDR3 runs 16 residues.

There are many counts of this clonotype. This chain joins TRBV5-1 and TRBJ2-7, with TRBD2 identical over 7 bases. Losses at the gene ends were 0 bases for V and 3 bases for J; bases not matched to a gene: 3. This CDR3 spans 14 amino acids. Germline loops: CDR1 SGHRS, CDR2 YFSETQ. CDR3 amino acids: CASSLVRGDYEQYF. The CDR3 DNA sequence: TGCGCCAGCAGCTTGGTTCGGGGGGACTACGAGCAGTACTTC.